What follows describes a single TCR beta chain. Per germline, CDR1 LGHNA and CDR2 YNFKEQ. V was shortened by 0 bases and J by 9 bases, with 14 bases between the two germline ends. The CDR3 contains 14 residues. This specimen belongs to a study of Ad26.COV2.S vaccination and SARS-CoV-2 variants. Treatment in this sample: some 20 received Ad26.COV2.S at low or high dose, single or two shots; several received placebo; per-sample allocation not given. Material that was analyzed had been drawn on day 63 after the first vaccine or placebo injection. Profiled with immunoSEQ multiplex PCR; TCRdb holds only in-frame clones, not every one. The data hold hundreds of thousands of clones, with roughly 90% observed a single time.

The starting material was peripheral blood, obtained in a trial of Ad26.COV2.S vaccine versus placebo. The chain joins TRBV4-2 to TRBJ1-2; weak D call: TRBD1 (6 bases). This receptor was obtained from a person aged 18 to 65 who received the Ad26.COV2.S COVID-19 vaccine or a placebo. CDR3 nucleotide sequence: TGTGCCAGCAGCCAAGATCCGACGACAGGCCGCTACACCTTC. It encodes CASSQDPTTGRYTF.